The rows below give T cell receptor beta chains drawn from one sample of a study of cytomegalovirus exposure and HLA in healthy donors. Some clones are missing from TCRdb's copy, which holds only in-frame ones; the method was immunoSEQ multiplex PCR. This table has some 70,000 clones, roughly 96% appearing once. The source material was PBMCs. These receptors all come from a man younger than 35 in good health and CMV-seronegative. Each CDR3 is given without its conserved first and last residue.

len: 14
v_gene: TRBV11-2
CDR3aa: ASSLGPGLAGYEQY

len: 13
v_gene: TRBV2
CDR3aa: ASTSRDRGDQPQH

len: 13
v_gene: TRBV6-4
CDR3aa: ASSDKGQGSYEQY

len: 13
v_gene: TRBV7-9
CDR3aa: ASSSDGGAVDEQY

len: 12
v_gene: TRBV5-5
CDR3aa: ASSLGGRGDIQY

len: 13
v_gene: TRBV9
CDR3aa: ASSDGMGQNYGYT

len: 9
v_gene: TRBV2
CDR3aa: ASVSGNEQF

len: 12
v_gene: TRBV21-1
CDR3aa: ASSKALGDSEAF

len: 13
v_gene: TRBV1
CDR3aa: TSSQDSGSFDEQF

len: 14
v_gene: TRBV5-6
CDR3aa: ASSLGGRGQNQPQH

len: 15
v_gene: TRBV7-9
CDR3aa: ASSYPPGQEYQETQY

len: 14
v_gene: TRBV5-1
CDR3aa: ASSRGQGADGNTIY

len: 15
v_gene: TRBV2
CDR3aa: ASIPGLAGGEADTQY